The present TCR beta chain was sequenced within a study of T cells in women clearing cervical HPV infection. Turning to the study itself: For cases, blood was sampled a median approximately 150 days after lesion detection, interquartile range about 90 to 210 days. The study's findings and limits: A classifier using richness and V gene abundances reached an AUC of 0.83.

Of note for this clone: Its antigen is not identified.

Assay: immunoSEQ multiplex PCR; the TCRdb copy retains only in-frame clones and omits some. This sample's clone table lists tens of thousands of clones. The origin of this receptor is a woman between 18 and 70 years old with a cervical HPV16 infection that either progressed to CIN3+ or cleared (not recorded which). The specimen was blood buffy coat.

The CDR3 spells CASSWGEADTQYF. The CDR3 DNA, read in part, is TGCGCCAGCAGCTGGGGGGAAGCCGATACG. This chain uses TRBV5-1 with TRBJ2-3; D perhaps matches TRBD2 (6 bases). Read sequence stops 3 residues before the CDR3 end, and the germline J gene provides the missing end. V dropped 3 bases and J dropped 6 bases, with 11 bases sitting between them. Germline V gene lookup returns CDR1 SGHRS and CDR2 YFSETQ. The CDR3 is made up of 13 amino acids.